A single sample is the source of the 10 T cell receptor beta chains below, sequenced in a study of coeliac disease. Clones were sequenced by immunoSEQ multiplex PCR, and TCRdb holds only the in-frame ones, with some missing. The sample includes about 4,000 clones, approximately 58% seen only once; the top ten take about 6%. The sample taken for sequencing was lymphocytes from the gut lamina propria. The receptor set was obtained from a man in his 70s without celiac disease.

The genes are TRBV11-2 and TRBJ2-3, with D maybe TRBD1 (6 bases). Per the germline V gene, CDR1 is SGHAT and CDR2 is FQNNGV. The CDR3 is 14 residues long. The V end was cut by 1 base, the J end by 4 bases, with 9 bases between. The chain's CDR3 is CASSLAGASDTQYF. The CDR3 coding sequence is TGTGCCAGCAGCTTAGCAGGGGCCTCAGATACGCAGTATTTT.

Only a few counts were recorded for this clone. The J gene is TRBJ2-2, the V gene TRBV19, with a tentative D call TRBD1 (6 bases). V was trimmed by 2 bases and J by 5 bases, leaving 21 bases between them. The germline CDR1 and CDR2 sequences are LNHDA and SQIVND (reference sequence). The CDR3 spans 18 residues. CDR3 protein: CASSIWVGNRDGTGELFF. CDR3 coding DNA: TGTGCCAGTAGTATATGGGTGGGGAACAGGGACGGGACCGGGGAGCTGTTTTTT.

The DNA for the CDR3 is TGCAGCGTTGAGGACAGGCGGACAGATACGCAGTATTTT. As protein: CSVEDRRTDTQYF. This chain uses TRBV29-1 with TRBJ2-3, with 7 nucleotides matching TRBD1. This CDR3 is built from 13 residues. The J segment lost 3 bases and the V segment lost 3 bases, leaving 3 bases of the junction unmatched. Germline CDR1 and CDR2: SQVTM and ANQGSEA.

CDR3 residues: CATSRDQFRGGSYEQYF. The CDR3 bases are TGTGCCACCAGCAGAGATCAATTTCGAGGGGGCTCCTACGAGCAGTACTTC. The chain uses TRBV15 and TRBJ2-7; D possibly corresponds to TRBD1 (6 bases). CDR1 is LNHNV, CDR2 YYDKDF, per germline (reference sequence). V was trimmed by 0 bases and J by 0 bases, leaving 15 bases between them. The CDR3 length is 17 residues. Combining the CDR3 with reference TRBV15 and TRBJ2-7 gives the whole variable domain DAMVIQNPRYQVTQFGKPVTLSCSQTLNHNVMYWYQQKSSQAPKLLFHYYDKDFNNEADTPDNFQSRRPNTSFCFLDIRSPGLGDTAMYLCATSRDQFRGGSYEQYFGPGTRLTVT.

V usage is TRBV10-1 and J usage is TRBJ2-2; weak D call: TRBD1 (5 bases). V lost 5 bases to trimming and J lost 5 bases, with 9 bases between them. The CDR3 is 13 residues long. From germline, CDR1 is WNHNN and CDR2 SYGVQD (reference sequence). CDR3 amino acids: CASSFDRTGELFF. DNA for the CDR3: TGCGCCAGCAGTTTTGACAGAACCGGGGAGCTGTTTTTT.

The V gene is TRBV4-1, the J gene TRBJ1-2, with D possibly TRBD1 on 5 matching bases. CDR1 and CDR2 (germline): MGHRA, YSYEKL. Deletions cut 0 bases from V and 7 bases from J, with 15 bases between. This CDR3 has 15 residues. The CDR3 DNA reads as TGCGCCAGCAGCCAAGATCCGGGGGTGGGCTTTGGCTACACCTTC. Translating it yields CASSQDPGVGFGYTF.

The chain uses TRBV7-9 and TRBJ2-5; D gene ambiguous. V lost 5 bases and J lost 5, with 15 bases in between. CDR3 size: 14 residues. Germline CDR1 reads SEHNR; CDR2 reads FQNEAQ (reference sequence). Here the CDR3 reads CASSPTLPGETQYF. In DNA, the CDR3 is TGTGCCAGCAGCCCCACGCTACCCGGGGAGACCCAGTACTTC.

V usage is TRBV19 and J usage is TRBJ1-3; D gene ambiguous. V dropped 5 bases and J dropped 6 bases, with 11 bases sitting between them. The CDR3 totals 13 residues. Germline-derived CDR1 and CDR2 are LNHDA and SQIVND (reference sequence). The CDR3 region has the DNA TGTGCCAGTAGTCGCATCGGACTAAACACCATATATTTT. Amino acids: CASSRIGLNTIYF.

As regards this clone: The junction departs from the called germline gene at one end, perhaps through a read error. The sample holds other DNA sequences that translate to the same CDR3. This chain uses TRBV28 with TRBJ1-6; no clear D gene. The CDR3 length is 15 residues. Per the germline V gene, CDR1 is MDHEN and CDR2 is SYDVKM. CDR3 DNA: TGTGCCAGCAGTCTATTGTCTACCTATAATTCCCCCCTCCACTTT. It specifies CASSLLSTYNSPLHF.

CDR3 sequence (DNA): TGTGCCAGCGGGACAGCCAGCAATCAGCCCCAGCATTTT. This sequence encodes CASGTASNQPQHF. This rearrangement joins TRBV28 to TRBJ1-5, with 7 bases that match TRBD1. Germline V CDR1 and CDR2: MDHEN, SYDVKM. The CDR3 sequence is 13 residues long. Losses at the gene ends were 8 bases for V and 1 base for J; bases not matched to a gene: 2.